Listed here is a single T cell receptor (beta chain). Its antigen is as yet unknown. This sample was included in a study of OX40 agonist ivuxolimab in advanced cancers. Study-level background: Patients received ivuxolimab, an agonistic anti-OX40 (CD134) antibody. Males comprised around 78% of the group, whose mean age was roughly 64 years (range 23 to 79). Eligibility rules accepted prior anti-PD-1, anti-PD-L1 or anti-CTLA-4 therapy, and 40% to 50% had some. General study findings and limits: Clonal expansion was seen in CD4+ and CD8+ blood T cells by week 6 at 0.1 to 3.0 mg/kg.

The data were produced by immunoSEQ multiplex PCR, yet TCRdb's version contains in-frame clones alone and is incomplete. The table includes around 74,000 clones, 80% to 90% detected once. This CDR3 has 15 amino acids. V dropped 0 bases and J dropped 4 bases, with 9 bases sitting between them. CDR1 LGHNA and CDR2 YSLEER come from the germline V gene. The TCR sequence derives from an adult with an advanced solid tumor such as melanoma, head and neck, liver or kidney cancer. This specimen was CD4+ or CD8+ T cells sorted from blood, taken in a trial of the OX40 agonist ivuxolimab. The chain uses TRBV4-3 and TRBJ2-2; tentatively, D is TRBD1 (5 bases). Written as DNA, the CDR3 is TGCGCCAGCAGCCAAGAAGTGGGGCGCACCGGGGAGCTGTTTTTT. This translates into CASSQEVGRTGELFF.